This TCR beta chain was profiled in a study of CD8 T cells in Susac syndrome. The study's findings and limits: Regarding the TCR sequencing and HLA analysis, the study admitted that a relatively small number of individuals were involved.

Regarding this clonotype: Its antigen remains unidentified.

The study used treatment-naive patients who had stable or active relapsing-remitting disease as multiple sclerosis controls. The CD8+ and CD4+ T cells were negatively isolated, with the TEMRA cells enriched by FACS. When the RNA was reverse transcribed, random hexamers were used with an input of roughly 0.5 to 1 ug. TCRdb re-called the immunoSEQ multiplex PCR reads with MiXCR, one entry per CDR3 protein. The table records 120,000 or so distinct CDR3 sequences, around 94% of them present only once. The CDR3 runs 14 residues. V lost 6 bases and J 2 bases, leaving 10 bases between the germline ends. CDR1 is SGHTA, CDR2 FQGNSA, per germline.

This TCR came from a human donor with multiple sclerosis. The V and J genes are TRBV7-2 and TRBJ1-4, with a possible D match to TRBD1 (6 bases). Input material: CD4+ T cells from PBMCs. The DNA of the CDR3 is TGTGCCAGCAGGCCGGGGGGCACTAATGAAAAACTGTTTTTT. It is translated as CASRPGGTNEKLFF.